This T cell receptor beta chain appears in the sequencing data of a study of T-cell memory formation after mild COVID-19. Study-wide findings and caveats: Contracting clones localized mainly to CM and EM when CD4+ and mainly to EMRA when CD8+.

TCRdb re-analysed the 5' RACE reads in MiXCR, keeping a single row per CDR3 protein. The sample contains 550,000 to 600,000 distinct CDR3 sequences, 17% of which appear only once. The CDR3 is made up of 15 amino acids. Germline CDR1 DFQATT, CDR2 SNEGSKA (reference sequence). Deletions cut 0 bases from V and 3 bases from J, with 14 bases between. Regarding this clonotype: Its specificity is not known.

The sample consisted of PBMCs or a T cell subset sorted from them (not recorded which). This clonotype was obtained from an adult woman who had mild COVID-19 (a few samples of this study predate the infection). Cell type and time point are not known. The rearrangement joins TRBV20-1 to TRBJ1-1, with D possibly TRBD1 on 5 matching bases. CDR3 protein: CSARDSAGWYTEAFF. CDR3 DNA sequence: TGCAGTGCTAGAGATTCGGCAGGGTGGTACACTGAAGCTTTCTTT.